The 31 T cell receptor beta chains below come from one sample, sequenced in a study of T-cell memory formation after mild COVID-19. TCRdb re-called the 5' RACE reads through MiXCR, storing one row per CDR3 protein. The profile covers some 350,000 distinct CDR3 sequences, with approximately 15% appearing a single time and about a fifth taken by the ten largest. Specimen: PBMCs or a T cell subset sorted from them (not recorded which). These receptors were obtained from a man between 18 and 29 years old who had mild COVID-19 (a few samples of this study predate the infection). Cell type and time point are not known.

This clonotype came up a few times. The rearrangement uses TRBV20-1 and TRBJ2-5; 10 bases are a match to TRBD2. V shed 4 bases and J 4 bases; nucleotides not matched to a gene: 12. Looked up from germline, CDR1 is DFQATT and CDR2 is SNEGSKA (reference sequence). The CDR3 spans 16 residues. CDR3 nucleotide sequence: TGCAGTGCTATTGCACTAGCGGGGCGCATCGGAGAGACCCAGTACTTC. Residues: CSAIALAGRIGETQYF.

This clonotype was seen a few times. V is TRBV20-1 and J is TRBJ2-2; TRBD1 agrees at 9 bases. The germline CDR1 and CDR2 sequences are DFQATT and SNEGSKA (reference sequence). The CDR3 is made up of 16 amino acids. With V trimmed by 5 bases and J by 8 bases, 15 bases remained unmatched. The CDR3 sequence is CSAESADRGVAGELFF. The CDR3 DNA follows: TGCAGTGCTGAAAGCGCGGACAGGGGTGTAGCTGGGGAGCTGTTTTTT.

The CDR3 bases are TGTGCCAGCAGCCCACAGGGTCCCTACAATGAGCAGTTCTTC. This translates into CASSPQGPYNEQFF. This chain uses TRBV12-3 or TRBV12-4 with TRBJ2-1; D may be TRBD1 (6 bases). Trimming took off 6 bases at V and 2 bases at J, with 11 bases between the two ends. The CDR3 is 14 residues long.

This clonotype was counted between two and nine times. CDR3 in amino acids: CASSYSAGSPDTQYF. CDR3 coding DNA: TGTGCCAGCAGTTACTCTGCAGGGAGCCCAGATACGCAGTATTTT. The chain employs TRBV6-2 or TRBV6-3 and TRBJ2-3; D possibly uses TRBD1 or TRBD2 (5 bases each). There are 15 residues in the CDR3. Germline loops: CDR1 MNHEY, CDR2 SVGEGT. Between the trimmed V and J ends, which lost 0 bases and 4 bases, there was a span of 11 bases.

V gene TRBV7-2 combines with J gene TRBJ1-1; 7 nucleotides match TRBD1. CDR3 length: 13 amino acids. The J segment lost 7 bases and the V segment lost 8 bases, leaving 10 bases of the junction unmatched. Germline CDR1 reads SGHTA; CDR2 reads FQGNSA. The CDR3 loop reads CASSVRRQGEAFF. CDR3 DNA: TGTGCCAGCTCTGTCAGAAGACAGGGTGAAGCTTTCTTT.

This chain links TRBV6-2 or TRBV6-3 with TRBJ2-2, with 7 positions matching TRBD2. V gave up 5 bases and J gave up 2 bases; unmatched junction bases: 11. This CDR3 is built from 17 residues. The germline V gene has CDR1 MNHEY and CDR2 SVGEGT. In nucleotides, the CDR3 is TGTGCCAGCAGTCCCGGGGGGTCCAGTCCAAACACCGGGGAGCTGTTTTTT. This sequence encodes CASSPGGSSPNTGELFF.

This clonotype came up a few times. The rearrangement uses TRBV4-1 and TRBJ1-5, with unresolved D. The CDR3 totals 13 residues. The V gene's germline CDR1 is MGHRA and CDR2 YSYEKL. V was clipped by 0 bases and J by 6 bases, with 6 bases between them. CDR3 coding DNA: TGCGCCAGCAGCCAAGATCAGTTTCAGCCCCAGCATTTT. Translation gives CASSQDQFQPQHF.

The chain is built from TRBV12-3 or TRBV12-4 and TRBJ2-1, with D possibly being TRBD1 or TRBD2 (5 bases each). The CDR3 is 13 residues long. V lost 4 bases and J lost 9, with 13 bases in between. The CDR3 is CASSWLAGAEQFF. For the CDR3, the DNA is TGTGCCAGCAGTTGGCTAGCTGGGGCTGAGCAGTTCTTC.

The chain has TRBV6-5 and TRBJ1-2, with 7 bases identical to TRBD1. Germline V CDR1 and CDR2: MNHEY, SVGAGI. The CDR3 spans 14 residues. The V gene end was trimmed by 3 bases and the J gene end by 2 bases; junction bases not matched to a gene: 3. The CDR3 loop reads CASSYGQANYGYTF. As DNA, the CDR3 is TGTGCCAGCAGTTATGGACAGGCCAACTATGGCTACACCTTC.

The genes are TRBV10-2 and TRBJ2-1; D perhaps matches TRBD2 (6 bases). In germline, CDR1 is WSHSY, CDR2 SAAADI. The V gene lost 1 base and the J gene lost 9 bases, with 13 bases spanning the gap. This CDR3 spans 14 amino acids. CDR3 amino acids: CASSEWGEGGEQFF. The CDR3 DNA is TGCGCCAGCAGTGAGTGGGGGGAAGGAGGTGAGCAGTTCTTC.

This clonotype showed up just a few times. The chain couples TRBV20-1 to TRBJ2-3; TRBD1 might be the D (6 bases). The CDR3 has 13 residues. The V gene's germline CDR1 is DFQATT and CDR2 SNEGSKA (reference sequence). Between the trimmed V and J ends, which lost 5 bases and 6 bases, there was a span of 15 bases. In nucleotides, the CDR3 is TGCAGTGCTTCCCCCGGACAGCCCGATACGCAGTATTTT. This codes for CSASPGQPDTQYF.

This clonotype was seen more than once but under ten times. This chain joins TRBV9 and TRBJ2-2; TRBD1 agrees at 7 bases. CDR3 length equals 15 residues. The junction had 7 bases not matched to a gene; V was cut back by 4 bases and J by 4 bases. Per the germline V gene, CDR1 is SGDLS and CDR2 is YYNGEE. CDR3 protein: CASSLIQGLTGELFF. The CDR3 nucleotides read TGTGCCAGCAGCCTAATACAGGGGCTCACCGGGGAGCTGTTTTTT.

This clonotype was seen a few times. CDR3 in amino acids: CASSQDPVNYEQYF. DNA for the CDR3: TGCGCCAGCAGCCAAGATCCGGTGAACTACGAGCAGTACTTC. The chain carries TRBV4-1 and TRBJ2-7; the D is unclear. With 0 bases removed from V and 3 bases from J, the gap between germline ends came to 9 bases. The CDR3 is 14 amino acids. CDR1 MGHRA and CDR2 YSYEKL come from the germline V gene.

The chain carries TRBV11-2 and TRBJ1-3, with a weak D call TRBD1 (6 bases). The CDR3 spans 16 residues. Germline lookup yields CDR1 SGHAT and CDR2 FQNNGV. V lost 4 bases and J 1 base, leaving 14 bases between the germline ends. DNA for the CDR3: TGTGCCAGCAGCTCTCTCTCAGGGGCTTCTGGAAACACCATATATTTT. Residues: CASSSLSGASGNTIYF.

V and J are TRBV19 and TRBJ1-1; D unclear. Germline V gene sequence: CDR1 LNHDA, CDR2 SQIVND (reference sequence). V was shortened by 4 bases and J by 7 bases, with 10 bases between the two germline ends. This CDR3 has 12 residues. CDR3 protein: CASSRGNLEAFF. CDR3 DNA: TGTGCCAGTAGTAGGGGAAACCTTGAAGCTTTCTTT.

The chain couples TRBV5-7 to TRBJ2-5, with D uncertain. TRBV5-7 is annotated as an ORF whose role is uncertain. Trimming removed 4 bases from V and 5 bases from J, with 24 bases in between. The CDR3 is 17 amino acids. CDR3 coding DNA: TGTGCCAGCAGCATGTCCCGAGACACGCAAACATCGGAGACCCAGTACTTC. The encoded protein is CASSMSRDTQTSETQYF.

The chain carries TRBV5-1 and TRBJ2-3, with D perhaps matching TRBD1 (8 bases). The ends were cut back, 7 bases at V and 4 bases at J, with 16 bases in the middle. The CDR3 contains 14 residues. Per the germline V gene, CDR1 is SGHRS and CDR2 is YFSETQ. The CDR3 coding sequence is TGCGCCAGCTCTGGACAGGGAGGGTCAGATACGCAGTATTTT. This codes for CASSGQGGSDTQYF.

The chain employs TRBV9 and TRBJ1-4; 7 bases align to TRBD1. J lost 4 bases, V lost 7 bases, and 22 bases had no gene match. Per the germline V gene, CDR1 is SGDLS and CDR2 is YYNGEE. The CDR3 length is 19 residues. CDR3 protein: CASSRGGYGTLKYNEKLFF. CDR3 in DNA: TGTGCCAGCTCCCGAGGGGGCTACGGGACACTGAAATATAATGAAAAACTGTTTTTT.

This clonotype has at least ten counts. The chain uses TRBV29-1 and TRBJ2-3; D possibly corresponds to TRBD1 (6 bases). The CDR3 has 14 amino acids. V lost 3 bases and J 2 bases, leaving 12 bases between the germline ends. Germline V gene lookup returns CDR1 SQVTM and CDR2 ANQGSEA. CDR3 sequence: CSVEWGRYTDTQYF. In DNA, the CDR3 is TGCAGCGTTGAGTGGGGGCGATACACAGATACGCAGTATTTT.

Concerning this clonotype itself: This may be a read error: a much more frequent sequence differs by one nucleotide. The CDR3 bases are TGTGCCAGCAGGACTAGCGGGAACACAGATACGCAGTATTTT. Translating it yields CASRTSGNTDTQYF. The J gene is TRBJ2-3, the V gene TRBV12-3 or TRBV12-4; 11 bases are a match to TRBD2. The J segment lost 2 bases and the V segment lost 6 bases, leaving 1 base of the junction unmatched. The CDR3 has 14 residues.

The chain is built from TRBV9 and TRBJ2-5, with D possibly TRBD2 on 5 matching bases. The CDR3 consists of 13 residues. CDR1 is SGDLS and CDR2 is YYNGEE in the germline V gene. V lost 0 bases to trimming and J lost 5 bases, with 8 bases between them. CDR3 amino acids: CASSVGGIETQYF. CDR3 DNA: TGTGCCAGCAGCGTAGGAGGGATTGAGACCCAGTACTTC.

This clonotype was seen only a few times. The gene calls are TRBV7-2 and TRBJ2-1; weak D call: TRBD2 (6 bases). V was trimmed by 5 bases and J by 10 bases, leaving 21 bases between them. Germline loops: CDR1 SGHTA, CDR2 FQGNSA. The CDR3 has 15 residues. Here the CDR3 reads CASSPIWRGPPEQFF. The CDR3 DNA is TGTGCCAGCAGCCCAATATGGCGGGGACCCCCCGAGCAGTTCTTC.

This clonotype was seen a few times. This chain connects TRBV6-2 or TRBV6-3 to TRBJ1-6; 9 bases match TRBD1. Per germline, CDR1 MNHEY and CDR2 SVGEGT. This CDR3 is built from 15 residues. Trimming at V came to 1 base and at J to 10 bases, leaving 5 bases not matched to a gene. In DNA, the CDR3 is TGTGCCAGCAGTTACTTCGGGACAGGGAACTCACCCCTCCACTTT. It specifies CASSYFGTGNSPLHF.

There are a few counts of this clonotype. V usage is TRBV27 and J usage is TRBJ2-5; possibly TRBD2 for D (6 bases). Germline loops: CDR1 MNHEY, CDR2 SMNVEV (reference sequence). The CDR3 length is 13 residues. The V end lost 5 bases, the J end lost 5 bases, and 12 bases lay between the germline ends. For the CDR3, the DNA is TGTGCCAGCAGTCGCGGGGCGTGGGAGACCCAGTACTTC. Translating it yields CASSRGAWETQYF.

This clonotype was recorded a few times. The chain uses TRBV5-4 and TRBJ2-2, with TRBD1 matching over 11 bases. This CDR3 contains 15 residues. V gave up 4 bases and J gave up 6 bases; unmatched junction bases: 5. Germline V CDR1 and CDR2: SGHNT, YYREEE (reference sequence). DNA of the CDR3: TGTGCCAGCAGCAGGGGACAGGGGGATGCCGGGGAGCTGTTTTTT. Residues: CASSRGQGDAGELFF.

This clonotype has only a few counts. The chain has TRBV5-1 and TRBJ2-5, with a weak D call TRBD2 (5 bases). V was shortened by 0 bases and J by 6 bases, with 12 bases between the two germline ends. The V gene's germline CDR1 is SGHRS and CDR2 YFSETQ. This CDR3 is built from 14 residues. The CDR3 is CASSLETTSKTQYF. In DNA form, the CDR3 reads TGCGCCAGCAGCTTGGAGACTACTTCGAAGACCCAGTACTTC. The full variable domain, rest sourced from reference TRBV5-1 and TRBJ2-5, is KAGVTQTPRYLIKTRGQQVTLSCSPISGHRSVSWYQQTPGQGLQFLFEYFSETQRNKGNFPGRFSGRQFSNSRSEMNVSTLELGDSALYLCASSLETTSKTQYFGPGTRLLVL.

This clonotype showed up just a few times. The chain is built from TRBV10-2 and TRBJ1-6; D gene unclear. Trimming cost V 4 bases and J 4 bases, with 11 bases left between them. The CDR3 loop spans 15 amino acids. The V gene's germline CDR1 is WSHSY and CDR2 SAAADI. In DNA, the CDR3 is TGCGCCAGCAGTGTAGGTCAGGAGTATAATTCACCCCTCCACTTT. Translating gives CASSVGQEYNSPLHF.

This clonotype has a handful of counts. The chain links TRBV7-2 to TRBJ1-4; 7 nucleotides align to TRBD1. The CDR3 runs to 16 residues. V dropped 6 bases and J dropped 5; count of bases not matched to a gene: 12. The germline CDR1 and CDR2 sequences are SGHTA and FQGNSA. The CDR3 is CASSRGARGKNEKLFF. CDR3 bases: TGTGCCAGCAGTCGAGGGGCCAGGGGGAAAAATGAAAAACTGTTTTTT.

The chain joins TRBV4-1 to TRBJ2-3; D not resolved. In germline, CDR1 is MGHRA, CDR2 YSYEKL. Between the trimmed V and J ends, which lost 3 bases and 2 bases, there was a span of 9 bases. This CDR3 has 14 residues. The DNA of the CDR3 is TGCGCCAGCAGCCATCCCCGACCCACAGATACGCAGTATTTT. Amino acid sequence: CASSHPRPTDTQYF.

This clonotype has more than one count but fewer than ten. The chain employs TRBV2 and TRBJ2-3, with 7 bases matching TRBD2. The CDR3 is 17 residues long. J lost 4 bases, V lost 3 bases, and 13 bases had no gene match. CDR1 is SNHLY, CDR2 FYNNEI, per germline. The CDR3 spells CASSDSRGSPGADTQYF. CDR3 DNA sequence: TGTGCCAGCAGTGACTCGCGGGGGTCCCCGGGGGCAGATACGCAGTATTTT. Complete variable domain (other parts from reference TRBV2 and TRBJ2-3): EPEVTQTPSHQVTQMGQEVILRCVPISNHLYFYWYRQILGQKVEFLVSFYNNEISEKSEIFDDQFSVERPDGSNFTLKIRSTKLEDSAMYFCASSDSRGSPGADTQYFGPGTRLTVL.

The table lists this clonotype with a few counts. The chain links TRBV5-1 to TRBJ2-3; 9 nucleotides match TRBD2. Germline loops: CDR1 SGHRS, CDR2 YFSETQ. J was trimmed by 4 bases and V by 3 bases; bases with no gene match: 6. The CDR3 runs 15 residues. The CDR3 DNA follows: TGCGCCAGCAGCTCGAGCGGGGGGCCCGCAGATACGCAGTATTTT. Its translation is CASSSSGGPADTQYF. The full variable domain, its missing parts supplied by reference TRBV5-1 and TRBJ2-3, is KAGVTQTPRYLIKTRGQQVTLSCSPISGHRSVSWYQQTPGQGLQFLFEYFSETQRNKGNFPGRFSGRQFSNSRSEMNVSTLELGDSALYLCASSSSGGPADTQYFGPGTRLTVL.